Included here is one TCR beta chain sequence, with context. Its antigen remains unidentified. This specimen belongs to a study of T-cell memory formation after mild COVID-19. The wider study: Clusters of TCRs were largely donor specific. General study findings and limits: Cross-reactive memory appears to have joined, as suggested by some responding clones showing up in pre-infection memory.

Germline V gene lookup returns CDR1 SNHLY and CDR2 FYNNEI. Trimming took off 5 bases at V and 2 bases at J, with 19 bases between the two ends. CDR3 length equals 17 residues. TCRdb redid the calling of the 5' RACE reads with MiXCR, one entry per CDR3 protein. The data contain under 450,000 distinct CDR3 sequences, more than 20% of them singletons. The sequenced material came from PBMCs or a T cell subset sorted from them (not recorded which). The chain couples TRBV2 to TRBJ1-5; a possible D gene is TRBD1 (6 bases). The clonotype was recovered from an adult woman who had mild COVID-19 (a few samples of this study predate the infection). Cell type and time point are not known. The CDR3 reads CASSSPRGGLGNQPQHF. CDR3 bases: TGTGCCAGCAGTAGTCCCCGGGGGGGCCTGGGCAATCAGCCCCAGCATTTT.